This T cell receptor beta chain was sequenced during a study of blood T cell repertoires in COVID-19. Study-wide background: Material from acute and convalescent COVID-19 was sourced from the United States, Italy and Spain. Sources were T cells, B-cell-depleted T cells, or PBMCs; the material itself was cDNA or gDNA.

Only in-frame clones appear in the TCRdb table, and some are missing; sequencing was by immunoSEQ multiplex PCR. Of some 70,000 clones detected, around 87% appear once; the ten largest clones hold 5.5% to 8.5%. The CDR3 has 14 amino acids. Germline V gene data show CDR1 as MNHEY and CDR2 as SMNVEV (reference sequence). V was pared by 6 bases and J by 4 bases, with 6 bases of the junction left unmatched. The V call is TRBV27, the J call TRBJ1-5; 7 positions match TRBD1. The specimen sequenced was peripheral blood. This TCR came from a man aged 45-65 years with active COVID-19. The CDR3 sequence: CASRSGGRNQPQHF. The CDR3 region has the DNA TGTGCCAGCAGGTCAGGGGGACGGAATCAGCCCCAGCATTTT.